This is a list of T cell receptor beta chains from one sample in a study of regulatory T cells in long-lasting Graves disease. TCRdb re-called the multiplex PCR reads with MiXCR, one entry per CDR3 protein. Found here are about 220,000 distinct CDR3 sequences, 18% of them singletons; the top ten hold approximately 20%. This specimen consisted of peripheral blood mononuclear cells (PBMCs), obtained at new diagnosis, from a patient treated with antithyroid drugs. The receptors shown here come from a female donor with Graves disease. Each CDR3 is given with its conserved first and last residue. Fields, in order: J gene, D gene, clone size, V gene, CDR3 DNA, CDR3 protein. A D gene is named only where the DNA matches it firmly. A row's size may be missing; if present it is once, few, many or a size class.

j_call: TRBJ2-3; d_call: NA; clone_size: many; v_call: TRBV20-1; cdr3_nt: TGCAGTGCTAGAGTACCGGGACCCTCAGATACGCAGTATTTT; cdr3_aa: CSARVPGPSDTQYF
j_call: TRBJ2-2; d_call: NA; clone_size: many; v_call: TRBV11-1; cdr3_nt: TGTGCCAGCAGCTTAGCGGGAGGTGCCGATTTGGGGGAGCTGTTTTTT; cdr3_aa: CASSLAGGADLGELFF
j_call: TRBJ2-7; d_call: NA; clone_size: many; v_call: TRBV19; cdr3_nt: TGTGCCAGTAGTGTAGTTTCCAGGGCCGACGAGCAGTACTTC; cdr3_aa: CASSVVSRADEQYF
j_call: TRBJ1-5; d_call: TRBD1; clone_size: many; v_call: TRBV28; cdr3_nt: TGTGCCAGCAGTCCGACAGGGAATCAGCCCCAGCATTTT; cdr3_aa: CASSPTGNQPQHF
j_call: TRBJ2-3; d_call: NA; clone_size: many; v_call: TRBV20-1; cdr3_nt: TGCAGTGCTAGGAACGGACCTCAGTCGGCGCAGTATTTT; cdr3_aa: CSARNGPQSAQYF
j_call: TRBJ1-2; d_call: TRBD1; clone_size: many; v_call: TRBV27; cdr3_nt: TGTGCCAGCAGTTTATACCAGGGGGCGGTTAACTATGGCTACACCTTC; cdr3_aa: CASSLYQGAVNYGYTF
j_call: TRBJ1-2; d_call: TRBD1; clone_size: many; v_call: TRBV24-1; cdr3_nt: TGTGCCACCAGTGGCAGGGGGTCCGAAGAAGGCTACACCTTC; cdr3_aa: CATSGRGSEEGYTF
j_call: TRBJ1-2; d_call: NA; clone_size: many; v_call: TRBV28; cdr3_nt: TGTGCCAGCAGTCCAGCCAGGGGAACGGGCCCAAACTATGGCTACACCTTC; cdr3_aa: CASSPARGTGPNYGYTF
j_call: TRBJ2-5; d_call: TRBD2; clone_size: NA; v_call: TRBV2; cdr3_nt: TGTGCCAGCAACAGACTAGCGGGAGGGTTCGGAGAGACCCAGTACTTC; cdr3_aa: CASNRLAGGFGETQYF
j_call: TRBJ1-5; d_call: NA; clone_size: few; v_call: TRBV12-3/TRBV12-4; cdr3_nt: TGTGCCAGCAGTTTAACAGGGCGAGGGGAGAAGGAGCCCCAGCATTTT; cdr3_aa: CASSLTGRGEKEPQHF
j_call: TRBJ2-1; d_call: TRBD2; clone_size: once; v_call: TRBV11-2; cdr3_nt: TGTGCCAGCAGCTTAGATGAACTAGCGGGTAGCTCCTACAATGAGCAGTTCTTC; cdr3_aa: CASSLDELAGSSYNEQFF
j_call: TRBJ1-1; d_call: NA; clone_size: many; v_call: TRBV20-1; cdr3_nt: TGCAGTGCGCCAGAGAGGGCAAGCACTGAAGCTTTCTTT; cdr3_aa: CSAPERASTEAFF
j_call: TRBJ1-1; d_call: NA; clone_size: NA; v_call: TRBV3-1; cdr3_nt: TGTGCCAGCAGCCAAAGAAGTGGTGAAGCTTTCTTT; cdr3_aa: CASSQRSGEAFF
j_call: TRBJ2-1; d_call: TRBD2; clone_size: few; v_call: TRBV19; cdr3_nt: TGTGCCAGTAGTCTAACTAGCGGGCTCTACAATGAGCAGTTCTTC; cdr3_aa: CASSLTSGLYNEQFF
j_call: TRBJ1-3; d_call: NA; clone_size: many; v_call: TRBV28; cdr3_nt: TGTGCCAGCAATTGGGGGGGGACTGGAAACACCATATATTTT; cdr3_aa: CASNWGGTGNTIYF
j_call: TRBJ1-6; d_call: NA; clone_size: many; v_call: TRBV18; cdr3_nt: TGTGCCAGCTCACCTGACAGCGATTCACCCCTCCACTTT; cdr3_aa: CASSPDSDSPLHF
j_call: TRBJ2-7; d_call: TRBD1; clone_size: many; v_call: TRBV10-3; cdr3_nt: TGTGCCATCAGTGTGAATCCCCGACAGGGCTATTCACACGAGCAGTACTTC; cdr3_aa: CAISVNPRQGYSHEQYF
j_call: TRBJ1-2; d_call: TRBD1; clone_size: NA; v_call: TRBV5-4; cdr3_nt: TGTGCCAGCAGTTATGGACAGGGGCGAAACTATGGCTACACCTTC; cdr3_aa: CASSYGQGRNYGYTF
j_call: TRBJ1-1; d_call: NA; clone_size: many; v_call: TRBV7-2; cdr3_nt: TGTGCCAGCAGCCGCAAGACAGGAAAAACTGAAGCTTTCTTT; cdr3_aa: CASSRKTGKTEAFF
j_call: TRBJ1-2; d_call: TRBD1; clone_size: many; v_call: TRBV30; cdr3_nt: TGTGCCTGGAGCGACTACAGGGGATTCGGCTACACCTTC; cdr3_aa: CAWSDYRGFGYTF
j_call: TRBJ2-7; d_call: NA; clone_size: many; v_call: TRBV6-2/TRBV6-3; cdr3_nt: TGTGCCAGCAGTTACATACAGGGTGGCGAGCAGTACTTC; cdr3_aa: CASSYIQGGEQYF
j_call: TRBJ2-7; d_call: TRBD1; clone_size: NA; v_call: TRBV4-2; cdr3_nt: TGTGCCAGCAGCTTAGCGCGGTCGGACAGGCGGTACTTC; cdr3_aa: CASSLARSDRRYF
j_call: TRBJ2-7; d_call: NA; clone_size: many; v_call: TRBV27; cdr3_nt: TGTGCCAGCAGTCCGCACGGGGGAGGTAACTACGAGCAGTACTTC; cdr3_aa: CASSPHGGGNYEQYF
j_call: TRBJ2-6; d_call: NA; clone_size: many; v_call: TRBV7-2; cdr3_nt: TGTGCCAGCAGCTTAGACAGGGGAGGGTCTGGGGCCAACGTCCTGACTTTC; cdr3_aa: CASSLDRGGSGANVLTF
j_call: TRBJ2-1; d_call: NA; clone_size: few; v_call: TRBV12-5; cdr3_nt: TGTGCTAGTGGTTTGGATGAGCAGTTCTTC; cdr3_aa: CASGLDEQFF
j_call: TRBJ1-2; d_call: TRBD1; clone_size: many; v_call: TRBV12-3/TRBV12-4; cdr3_nt: TGTGCCAGCAGTTTTAACCGGGACAGGGTTAGCTACACCTTC; cdr3_aa: CASSFNRDRVSYTF
j_call: TRBJ1-2; d_call: TRBD1; clone_size: many; v_call: TRBV20-1; cdr3_nt: TGCAGTTGCTTTGGACAGGGGGGCAATGGCTACACCTTC; cdr3_aa: CSCFGQGGNGYTF
j_call: TRBJ2-1; d_call: NA; clone_size: many; v_call: TRBV6-2/TRBV6-3; cdr3_nt: TGTGCCAGCAGTTACTTCGGACAGTACAATGAGCAGTTCTTC; cdr3_aa: CASSYFGQYNEQFF
j_call: TRBJ1-1; d_call: TRBD1; clone_size: many; v_call: TRBV12-3/TRBV12-4; cdr3_nt: TGTGCCAGCAGAACCGGGACAGGGTACACTGAAGCTTTCTTT; cdr3_aa: CASRTGTGYTEAFF
j_call: TRBJ2-1; d_call: TRBD2; clone_size: many; v_call: TRBV11-2; cdr3_nt: TGTGCCAGCAGCTGGACTAGCGGCTCCTACAATGAGCAGTTCTTC; cdr3_aa: CASSWTSGSYNEQFF
j_call: TRBJ2-3; d_call: NA; clone_size: many; v_call: TRBV10-1; cdr3_nt: TGCGCCAGCAGTGACCCACAGGGAACAGATACGCAGTATTTT; cdr3_aa: CASSDPQGTDTQYF
j_call: TRBJ2-7; d_call: TRBD2; clone_size: few; v_call: TRBV5-1; cdr3_nt: TGCGCCAGCAGGCGGGAGGGAAGCTCCTACGAGCAGTACTTC; cdr3_aa: CASRREGSSYEQYF
j_call: TRBJ2-3; d_call: NA; clone_size: many; v_call: TRBV5-6; cdr3_nt: TGTGCCAGCAGCTTGGGCAGGGATCGCACAGATACGCAGTATTTT; cdr3_aa: CASSLGRDRTDTQYF
j_call: TRBJ2-3; d_call: TRBD2; clone_size: many; v_call: TRBV7-8; cdr3_nt: TGTGCCAGCAGCCTCAGACTAGCGGGGTCCACAGATACGCAGTATTTT; cdr3_aa: CASSLRLAGSTDTQYF
j_call: TRBJ2-2; d_call: NA; clone_size: many; v_call: TRBV18; cdr3_nt: TGTGCCAGCTCACCACCAGGGGACACCATCACCGGGGAGCTGTTTTTT; cdr3_aa: CASSPPGDTITGELFF
j_call: TRBJ2-3; d_call: NA; clone_size: many; v_call: TRBV7-3; cdr3_nt: TGTGCCAGCAGCTCGACAAATACAGATACGCAGTATTTT; cdr3_aa: CASSSTNTDTQYF
j_call: TRBJ2-7; d_call: NA; clone_size: few; v_call: TRBV19; cdr3_nt: TGTGCCAGTAGTATAGGGGGAGGCTACGAGCAGTACTTC; cdr3_aa: CASSIGGGYEQYF
j_call: TRBJ2-7; d_call: NA; clone_size: many; v_call: TRBV7-2; cdr3_nt: TGTGCCAGCAGCTCGGGATACTCCTACGAGCAGTACTTC; cdr3_aa: CASSSGYSYEQYF
j_call: TRBJ2-1; d_call: TRBD2; clone_size: many; v_call: TRBV24-1; cdr3_nt: TGTGCCACCAAGGGAGTGGAGCGGGAAGGGGACAATGAGCAGTTCTTC; cdr3_aa: CATKGVEREGDNEQFF
j_call: TRBJ1-4; d_call: NA; clone_size: many; v_call: TRBV5-1; cdr3_nt: TGTGCCAGCAGCTTGGACGGTGCAACTAATGAAAAACTGTTTTTT; cdr3_aa: CASSLDGATNEKLFF
j_call: TRBJ2-5; d_call: NA; clone_size: many; v_call: TRBV10-3; cdr3_nt: TGTGCCAGCTCGGGGCGCTCGTACCAAGAGACCCAGTACTTC; cdr3_aa: CASSGRSYQETQYF
j_call: TRBJ2-1; d_call: TRBD1; clone_size: many; v_call: TRBV29-1; cdr3_nt: TGCAGCGTTGAGGGGACAGGGACCACCTACAATGAGCAGTTCTTC; cdr3_aa: CSVEGTGTTYNEQFF
j_call: TRBJ2-6; d_call: NA; clone_size: NA; v_call: TRBV6-4; cdr3_nt: TGTGCCAGCAGCATAACAGGTGACTCTGGGGCCAACGTCCTGACTTTC; cdr3_aa: CASSITGDSGANVLTF